This T cell receptor (beta chain) was documented in a study of immune characterization of retroperitoneal liposarcoma. The CDR3 has 14 residues. CDR1 LNHDA and CDR2 SQIVND come from the germline V gene (reference sequence). V was clipped by 5 bases and J by 6 bases, with 16 bases between them. In TCRdb, the PCR reads were re-called with MiXCR into one record per CDR3 protein. The profile shows about 5,100 distinct CDR3 sequences, roughly 34% of them singletons. In this sample, this clonotype turned up a few times. This chain joins TRBV19 and TRBJ1-1; D is possibly TRBD1 (5 bases). Sequencing input: tumor tissue. This TCR came from a female donor with retroperitoneal liposarcoma. CDR3: CASSSDGGGAEAFF. CDR3 coding DNA: TGTGCCAGTAGTTCCGATGGAGGAGGGGCTGAAGCTTTCTTT.